This section outlines one TCR beta chain sequence together with its context. The antigen is unknown. Profiled with immunoSEQ multiplex PCR; TCRdb holds only in-frame clones, not every one. The profile shows about 78,000 clones, about four fifths of them singletons. Healthy donors had no documented immune events, such as infections, while sampled. The sample is drawn from a study of identifying expanded T cells in peripheral blood. Germline CDR1 and CDR2: MGHRA and YSYEKL. There are 15 residues in the CDR3. V lost 0 bases, J lost 1 base, and 3 bases stayed unmatched. Whole-study findings and limits: Clone count variance between approximately two-week samples rose with total template count. Technical replicates showed roughly 1.2 changed clones; approximately two weeks about 16.4; four weeks 19.

Sequencing was performed on blood. This sequence originates from a person aged 18-69 years in good health. The chain is built from TRBV4-1 and TRBJ2-7, with TRBD2 identical over 7 bases. The CDR3 reads CASSQELANSYEQYF. In DNA form, the CDR3 reads TGCGCCAGCAGCCAAGAACTAGCGAATTCCTACGAGCAGTACTTC.